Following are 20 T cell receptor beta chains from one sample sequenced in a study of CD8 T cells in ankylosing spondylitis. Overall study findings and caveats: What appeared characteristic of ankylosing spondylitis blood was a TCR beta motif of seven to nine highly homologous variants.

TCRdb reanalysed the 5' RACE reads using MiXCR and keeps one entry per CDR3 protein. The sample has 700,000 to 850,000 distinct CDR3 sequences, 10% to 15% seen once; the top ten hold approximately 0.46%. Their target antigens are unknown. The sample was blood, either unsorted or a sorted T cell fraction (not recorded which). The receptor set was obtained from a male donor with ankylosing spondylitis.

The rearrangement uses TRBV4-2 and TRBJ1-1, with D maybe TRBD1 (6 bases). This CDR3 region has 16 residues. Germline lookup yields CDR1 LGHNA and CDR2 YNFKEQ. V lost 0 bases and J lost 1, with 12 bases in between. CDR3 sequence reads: CASSQDGGRRNTEAFF. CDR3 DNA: TGTGCCAGCAGCCAAGATGGGGGCAGAAGGAACACTGAAGCTTTCTTT.

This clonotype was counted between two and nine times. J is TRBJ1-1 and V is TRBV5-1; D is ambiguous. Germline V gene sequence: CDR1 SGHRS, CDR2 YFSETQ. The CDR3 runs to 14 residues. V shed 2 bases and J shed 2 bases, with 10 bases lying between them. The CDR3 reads CASSLGLRNTEAFF. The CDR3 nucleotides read TGCGCCAGCAGCTTAGGGTTGAGAAACACTGAAGCTTTCTTT.

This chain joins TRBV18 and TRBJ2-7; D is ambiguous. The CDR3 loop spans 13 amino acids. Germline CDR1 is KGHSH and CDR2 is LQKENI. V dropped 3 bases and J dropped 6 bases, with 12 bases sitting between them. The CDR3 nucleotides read TGTGCCAGCTCACCCCCAGATGTGGGCGAGCAGTACTTC. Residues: CASSPPDVGEQYF. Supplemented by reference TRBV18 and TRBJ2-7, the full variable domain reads NAGVMQNPRHLVRRRGQEARLRCSPMKGHSHVYWYRQLPEEGLKFMVYLQKENIIDESGMPKERFSAEFPKEGPSILRIQQVVRGDSAAYFCASSPPDVGEQYFGPGTRLTVT.

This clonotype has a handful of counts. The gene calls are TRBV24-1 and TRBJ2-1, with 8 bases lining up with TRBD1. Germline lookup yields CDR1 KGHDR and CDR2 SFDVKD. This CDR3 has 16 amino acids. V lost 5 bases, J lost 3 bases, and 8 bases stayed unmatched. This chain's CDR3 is CATSGAGGENYNEQFF. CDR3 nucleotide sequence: TGTGCCACCAGTGGCGCAGGGGGCGAAAACTACAATGAGCAGTTCTTC.

The CDR3 loop reads CSARDFAGADTQYF. CDR3 nucleotide sequence: TGCAGTGCTAGAGATTTCGCGGGAGCAGATACGCAGTATTTT. This chain links TRBV20-1 with TRBJ2-3, with 7 nucleotides matching TRBD2. The ends lost 0 bases at V and 4 bases at J; junction bases unmatched: 4. Germline loops: CDR1 DFQATT, CDR2 SNEGSKA (reference sequence). The CDR3 is 14 residues long.

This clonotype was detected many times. The CDR3 here is CSASGQVSWGYTF. CDR3 DNA sequence: TGCAGTGCGTCGGGACAGGTCTCTTGGGGCTACACCTTC. V usage is TRBV20-1 and J usage is TRBJ1-2; 8 bases are shared with TRBD1. V trimming: 6 bases; J trimming: 8 bases; junction bases outside the gene matches: 11. Germline V gives CDR1 DFQATT, CDR2 SNEGSKA (reference sequence). The CDR3 is made up of 13 amino acids.

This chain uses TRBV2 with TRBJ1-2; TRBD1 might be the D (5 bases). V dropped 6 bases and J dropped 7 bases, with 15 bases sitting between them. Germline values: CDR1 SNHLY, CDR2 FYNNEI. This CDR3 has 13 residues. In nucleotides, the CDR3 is TGTGCCAGCAGGTTTAGAGGGGCAGCTGGCTACACCTTC. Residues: CASRFRGAAGYTF.

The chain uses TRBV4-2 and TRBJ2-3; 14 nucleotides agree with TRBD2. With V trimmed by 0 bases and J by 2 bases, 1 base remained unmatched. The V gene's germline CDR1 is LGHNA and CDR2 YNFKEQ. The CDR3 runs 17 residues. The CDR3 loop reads CASSQEGLAGATDTQYF. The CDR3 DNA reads TGTGCCAGCAGCCAAGAGGGACTAGCGGGGGCCACAGATACGCAGTATTTT.

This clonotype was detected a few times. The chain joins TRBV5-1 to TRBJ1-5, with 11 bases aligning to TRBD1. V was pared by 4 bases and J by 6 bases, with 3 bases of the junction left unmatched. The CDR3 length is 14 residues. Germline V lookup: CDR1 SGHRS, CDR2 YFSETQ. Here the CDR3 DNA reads TGCGCCAGCAGCATAGGACAGGGGGCTCAGCCCCAGCATTTT. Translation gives CASSIGQGAQPQHF.

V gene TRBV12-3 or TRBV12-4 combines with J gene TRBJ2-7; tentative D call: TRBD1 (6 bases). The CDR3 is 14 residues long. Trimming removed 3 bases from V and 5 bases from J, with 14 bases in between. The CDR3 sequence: CASSFRQGWDEQYF. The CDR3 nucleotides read TGTGCCAGCAGTTTCCGGCAGGGGTGGGACGAGCAGTACTTC.

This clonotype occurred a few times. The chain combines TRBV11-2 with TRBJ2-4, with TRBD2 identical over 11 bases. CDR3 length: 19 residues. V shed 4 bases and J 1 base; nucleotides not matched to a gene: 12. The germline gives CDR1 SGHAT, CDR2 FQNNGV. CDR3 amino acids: CASSSRVSGGAGAKNIQYF. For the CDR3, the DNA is TGTGCCAGCAGCTCCCGTGTTAGCGGGGGGGCCGGGGCCAAAAACATTCAGTACTTC.

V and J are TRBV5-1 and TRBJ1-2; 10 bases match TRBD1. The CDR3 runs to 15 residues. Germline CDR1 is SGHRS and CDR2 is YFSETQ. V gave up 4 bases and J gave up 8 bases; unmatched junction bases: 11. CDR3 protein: CASSRDRGLSGGYTF. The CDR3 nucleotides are TGCGCCAGCAGCCGGGACAGGGGCCTCTCGGGAGGCTACACCTTC.

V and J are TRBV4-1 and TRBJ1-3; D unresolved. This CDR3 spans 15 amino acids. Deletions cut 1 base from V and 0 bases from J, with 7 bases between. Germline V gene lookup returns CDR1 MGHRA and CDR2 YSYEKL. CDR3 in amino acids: CASSQVASSGNTIYF. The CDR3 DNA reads TGCGCCAGCAGCCAAGTCGCGAGCTCTGGAAACACCATATATTTT.

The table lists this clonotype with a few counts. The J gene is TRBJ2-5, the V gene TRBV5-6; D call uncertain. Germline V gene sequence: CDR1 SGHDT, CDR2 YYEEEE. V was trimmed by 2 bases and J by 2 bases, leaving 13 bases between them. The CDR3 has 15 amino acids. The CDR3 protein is CASSFLWLVQETQYF. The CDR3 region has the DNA TGTGCCAGCAGCTTCCTTTGGTTAGTACAAGAGACCCAGTACTTC.

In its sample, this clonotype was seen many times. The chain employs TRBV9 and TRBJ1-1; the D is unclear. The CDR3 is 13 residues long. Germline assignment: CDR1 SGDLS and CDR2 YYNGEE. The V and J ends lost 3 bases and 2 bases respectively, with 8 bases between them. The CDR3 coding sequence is TGTGCCAGCAGCGAGTCACCCAACACTGAAGCTTTCTTT. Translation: CASSESPNTEAFF.

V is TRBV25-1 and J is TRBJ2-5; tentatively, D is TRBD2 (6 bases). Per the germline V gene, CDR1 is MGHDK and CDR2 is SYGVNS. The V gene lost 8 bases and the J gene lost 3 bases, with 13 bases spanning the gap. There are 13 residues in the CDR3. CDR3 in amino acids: CASCRRDEETQYF. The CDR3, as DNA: TGTGCCAGCTGCCGGCGGGACGAAGAGACCCAGTACTTC.

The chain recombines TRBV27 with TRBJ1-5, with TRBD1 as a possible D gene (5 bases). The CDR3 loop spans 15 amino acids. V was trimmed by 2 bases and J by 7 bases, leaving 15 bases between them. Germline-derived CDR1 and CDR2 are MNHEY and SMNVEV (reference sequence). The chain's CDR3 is CASSLNGGGDQPQHF. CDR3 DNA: TGTGCCAGCAGTTTAAACGGTGGGGGAGACCAGCCCCAGCATTTT.

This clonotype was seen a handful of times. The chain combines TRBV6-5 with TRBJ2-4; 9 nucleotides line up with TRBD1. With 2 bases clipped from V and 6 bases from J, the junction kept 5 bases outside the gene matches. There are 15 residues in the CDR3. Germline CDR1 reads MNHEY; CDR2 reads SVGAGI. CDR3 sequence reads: CASSYQPGQGNIQYF. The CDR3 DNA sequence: TGTGCCAGCAGTTACCAGCCGGGACAGGGAAACATTCAGTACTTC.

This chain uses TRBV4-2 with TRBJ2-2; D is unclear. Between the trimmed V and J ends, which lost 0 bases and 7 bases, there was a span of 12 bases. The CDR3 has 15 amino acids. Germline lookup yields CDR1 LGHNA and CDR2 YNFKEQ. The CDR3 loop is CASSQDVYPDGELFF. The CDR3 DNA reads TGTGCCAGCAGCCAAGATGTCTACCCGGACGGGGAGCTGTTTTTT.

The CDR3 region has the DNA TGTGCCAGCAGCCCTCTAAGGGCTGGCTCCTACAATGAGCAGTTCTTC. Translation gives CASSPLRAGSYNEQFF. V gene TRBV3-1 combines with J gene TRBJ2-1, with D unresolved. CDR3 length equals 16 residues. Looked up from germline, CDR1 is LGHDT and CDR2 is YNNKEL (reference sequence). V shed 4 bases and J shed 0 bases, with 13 bases lying between them.